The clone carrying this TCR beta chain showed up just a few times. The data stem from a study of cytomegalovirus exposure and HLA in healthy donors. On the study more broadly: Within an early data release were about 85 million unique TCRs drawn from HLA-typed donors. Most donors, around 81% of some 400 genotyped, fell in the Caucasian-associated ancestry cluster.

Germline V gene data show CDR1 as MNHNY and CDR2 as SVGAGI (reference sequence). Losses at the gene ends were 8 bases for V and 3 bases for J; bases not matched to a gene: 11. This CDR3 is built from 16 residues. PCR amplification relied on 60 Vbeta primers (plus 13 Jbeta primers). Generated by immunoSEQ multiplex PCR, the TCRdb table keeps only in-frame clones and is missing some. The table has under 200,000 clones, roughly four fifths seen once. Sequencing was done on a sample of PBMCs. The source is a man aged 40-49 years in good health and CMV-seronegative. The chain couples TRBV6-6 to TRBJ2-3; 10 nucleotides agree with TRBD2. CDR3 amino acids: CASFSKAGGPTDTQYF. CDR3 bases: TGTGCCAGCTTCAGCAAAGCGGGGGGGCCAACAGATACGCAGTATTTT.